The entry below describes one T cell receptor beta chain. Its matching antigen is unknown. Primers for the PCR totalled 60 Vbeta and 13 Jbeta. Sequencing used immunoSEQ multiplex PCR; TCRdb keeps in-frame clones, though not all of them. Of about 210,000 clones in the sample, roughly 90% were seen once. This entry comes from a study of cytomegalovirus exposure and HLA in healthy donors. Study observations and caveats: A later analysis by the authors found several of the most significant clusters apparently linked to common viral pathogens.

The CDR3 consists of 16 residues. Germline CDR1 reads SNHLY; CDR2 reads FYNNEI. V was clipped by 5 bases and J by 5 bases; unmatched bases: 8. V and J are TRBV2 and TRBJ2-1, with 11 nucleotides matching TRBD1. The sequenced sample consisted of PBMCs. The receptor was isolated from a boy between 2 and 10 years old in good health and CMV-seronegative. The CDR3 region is CASSLRGTGGDNEQFF. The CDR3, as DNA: TGTGCCAGCAGTCTAAGGGGGACAGGGGGTGACAATGAGCAGTTCTTC.